This TCR beta chain was recovered during a study of blood T cells in healthy people across ages. Using a J-beta primer mix together with a sample-barcoded 5' primer, a second PCR was run for about 6 to 11 cycles. The template-switch adaptor, which had 12 random nucleotides, put a tag on each cDNA molecule. The yield of each sample was at least 2.5 million CDR3-containing paired-end reads. Each CDR3 protein is one row after TCRdb ran MiXCR on the 5' RACE reads. This table has 550,000 to 700,000 distinct CDR3 sequences, 27% appearing once. General study findings and limits: Age advanced and TCR beta diversity per million T cells fell, roughly linearly.

This CDR3 is 13 amino acids long. The ends were cut back, 7 bases at V and 0 bases at J, with 7 bases in the middle. A single count supports this clonotype. The antigen is undetermined. This chain links TRBV12-3 or TRBV12-4 with TRBJ1-3, with D hard to call. Sequencing was done on a sample of blood. The sequence was obtained from a woman in her 70s in good health. Here the CDR3 reads CASNWGSGNTIYF. CDR3 nucleotide sequence: TGTGCCAGCAATTGGGGCTCTGGAAACACCATATATTTT.